Sequencing of this T cell receptor (beta chain) was carried out in a study of tumor-infiltrating lymphocytes in primary liver carcinoma listed by TCRdb under 2017. About the investigation overall: Of the five patients (three men and two women, aged 30 to 69 years), four had hepatocellular carcinoma and one had combined HCC and intrahepatic cholangiocarcinoma. The tumors of the five patients were staged as T1-T3 N0M0, with maximum diameters ranging from about 4 to 10 cm. For each liver tumor, the study sampled five regions along with adjacent normal tissue and blood, and applied TCRbeta repertoire sequencing, expression microarrays and whole-exome sequencing. To link TCRbeta repertoire diversity with the local molecular phenotype, the approximately 24 tumor region samples were profiled using Agilent mRNA microarrays. A total of roughly 35 specimens from 5 patients went through TCRbeta repertoire sequencing, namely 25 tumor regions, 5 adjacent noncancerous liver tissues and 5 peripheral blood samples. Roughly 3.5 to 7.5 million productive TCRbeta reads were obtained per sample, and no significant difference in read depth was found between tissue types. Repertoires from technical replicates were highly reproducible, with mean shared-clone rates about 0.91 and correlation coefficients above 0.95. What the authors observed across the whole study: Only roughly 8-25% of top clones appeared in all five regions of a tumor, which suggests that tumor-infiltrating T cells are spatially heterogeneous. Comparison of CD4+ and CD8+ T cell repertoires was precluded by the use of bulk unsorted samples. Consistent with antigen-driven expansion, pairs of tumor regions showed higher repertoire overlap (mean around 36%) than either tumor-adjacent pairs (approximately 17%) or tumor-blood pairs (roughly 15%). Only 4 or 5 patients were included in the study, and the authors note that the findings should be validated in a larger study. The top 250 clones made up a significantly larger repertoire fraction in tumors than in blood (p = 0.039). Because sequencing covered only the TCR beta chain and unpaired alpha chains were not captured, true repertoire diversity is likely underestimated.

A constant-region primer and ProtoScript II reverse transcriptase were used to reverse-transcribe TCRbeta-specific cDNA from roughly 480 ng total RNA. Three nested multiplex PCR rounds, following a slightly modified ARM-PCR procedure, were used to build the TCRbeta libraries. Multiplex TRBV1-TRBV30 forward primers and a Cbeta reverse primer were used in the first two PCR rounds, each of which was run for approximately 9 cycles. Sample barcodes and Illumina adapters were added in a final 25-cycle PCR with Deep VentR polymerase. Before sequencing, amplicons of 200-500 bp were gel-purified using a QIAquick gel extraction kit. An Illumina HiSeq 2500 was used to sequence the TCRbeta amplicons with 250-bp paired-end reads. From the authors' description of their analysis: Trimmomatic v0.33 was used to quality-trim the reads, and FLASH v1.2.11 was used to merge paired reads so that full CDR3 sequences could be recovered. MiGEC v1.2.1b assigned V, D and J germline segments to the rearranged TCRbeta sequences. Clonotype statistics and Shannon-Wiener diversity indices were calculated with VDJtools v1.0.0. Except for diversity analysis, only the 250 most abundant clonotypes of each sample were used in subsequent analyses to reduce sampling bias. The raw public data were reprocessed by TCRdb itself: fastp quality trimming at Q25, MiXCR clonotype calling, in-frame beta chains only. CDR3 protein duplicates are merged, each entry listing the most common genes and DNA. TCRdb, rather than the study authors, made the V and J calls. The sample data list approximately 190,000 distinct CDR3 sequences, and 85% of these were observed just once. The biggest ten clones account for 18% of the sample.

From the germline V gene, CDR1 is SGHAT and CDR2 is FQNNGV. The CDR3 sequence runs 14 residues, both termini included. Solely the CDR3 DNA is kept, with 42 bases framed from the first base. Total RNA and DNA were co-extracted without cell sorting from approximately 20-30 mg of bulk tissue using the AllPrep DNA/RNA mini kit. Surgical resection was performed in China between 2015 and March 2016 on about five patients with histopathologically diagnosed primary liver carcinoma. At the time of sampling, the patients had chronic HBV infection and had not received any treatment. Each tumor was sampled at five spatially separated regions: the tumor centre plus the superior, inferior, left-lateral and right-lateral poles. According to histology, viable tumor cells made up more than 85% of every tumor sample. Fresh tumor and adjacent tissue pieces were bisected, with one half stored in RNAlater at -80 degrees C and the other half sent for histology.

This clonotype showed up just once. The antigen it binds to is not known. As the CDR3 is not closed by the conserved phenylalanine or tryptophan, this likely results from a read error. The sample taken for sequencing was tumor tissue from primary liver carcinoma. The sequence is built from TRBV11-2 and TRBJ2-3; the D gene identity is not certain. The TCR sequence derives from a middle-aged man with primary liver carcinoma and hepatitis B virus infection. The nucleotide sequence is given as TGTGCCAGCAGCCCCCCGGGCCTGGCAGATATGCAGTATTCT. It translates to CASSPPGLADMQYS.